The 24 T cell receptor beta chains presented below share a single source sample, sequenced in a study of somatic reversion in DOCK8 deficiency. From approximately 100 ng genomic DNA, TRB libraries were made by one-step EuroClonality-NGS amplicon PCR. TCRdb passed the multiplex PCR reads through MiXCR, listing each CDR3 protein once. The table includes 4,000 to 4,500 distinct CDR3 sequences, around 25% detected once. The sample was peripheral blood. These receptors came from a human donor in good health.

By proportion, this clonotype is medium-sized. The genes are TRBV20-1 and TRBJ1-1; 10 bases map to TRBD1. This CDR3 has 14 residues. Germline CDR1 is DFQATT and CDR2 is SNEGSKA (reference sequence). The J segment lost 3 bases and the V segment lost 0 bases, leaving 1 base of the junction unmatched. The CDR3 is CSARDGTGDTEAFF. The CDR3, as DNA: TGCAGTGCTAGAGATGGGACAGGGGACACTGAAGCTTTCTTT.

By sample share, this clonotype is medium-sized. The chain joins TRBV30 to TRBJ1-3; no reliable D call. CDR1 and CDR2 (germline): GTSNPN, SVGIG (reference sequence). This CDR3 has 12 amino acids. Trimming removed 4 bases at V and 2 bases at J, with 6 bases between. In nucleotides, the CDR3 is TGTGCCTGGACCGCGGCTGGAAACACCATATATTTT. Translating it yields CAWTAAGNTIYF.

This clonotype was found a few times. V is TRBV7-9 and J is TRBJ1-1; 9 bases align to TRBD1. In germline, CDR1 is SEHNR, CDR2 FQNEAQ (reference sequence). Trimming cost V 5 bases and J 12 bases; bases outside gene matches: 31. The CDR3 totals 20 residues. This CDR3 reads CASSRGAGLYRGRESDEPFF. The CDR3 bases are TGTGCCAGCAGCAGAGGGGCGGGCCTATACAGGGGGCGCGAATCCGATGAGCCTTTCTTT.

This chain uses TRBV2 with TRBJ1-1; D not certain. Deletions cut 5 bases from V and 2 bases from J, with 12 bases between. The CDR3 loop spans 14 amino acids. In germline, CDR1 is SNHLY, CDR2 FYNNEI. DNA of the CDR3: TGTGCCAGCAGTCAACAGAAAACTAACACTGAAGCTTTCTTT. Translation: CASSQQKTNTEAFF. Combining the CDR3 with reference TRBV2 and TRBJ1-1 gives the whole variable domain EPEVTQTPSHQVTQMGQEVILRCVPISNHLYFYWYRQILGQKVEFLVSFYNNEISEKSEIFDDQFSVERPDGSNFTLKIRSTKLEDSAMYFCASSQQKTNTEAFFGQGTRLTVV.

In its sample, this clonotype ranks as medium-sized. This chain links TRBV10-3 with TRBJ2-1; no definite D call. V lost 10 bases to trimming and J lost 9 bases, with 13 bases between them. CDR3 length equals 11 residues. CDR1 and CDR2 from the germline V gene are ENHRY and SYGVKD. The CDR3 spells CATSSVGEQFF. The CDR3 nucleotides read TGTGCCACAAGTTCCGTAGGTGAGCAGTTCTTC.

By its share, this clonotype is medium-sized. The rearrangement uses TRBV11-2 and TRBJ1-2; a possible D gene is TRBD1 (6 bases). Germline loops: CDR1 SGHAT, CDR2 FQNNGV. This CDR3 comprises 15 residues. The V and J ends lost 2 bases and 1 base respectively, with 11 bases between them. The CDR3 DNA is TGTGCCAGCAGCTTAACCTCAGGGGTTAACTATGGCTACACCTTC. It translates to CASSLTSGVNYGYTF.

The chain uses TRBV14 and TRBJ1-2, with D possibly being TRBD1 (5 bases). Germline-derived CDR1 and CDR2 are SGHDN and FVKESK. V lost 2 bases and J 5 bases, leaving 9 bases between the germline ends. CDR3 length equals 13 residues. The CDR3 DNA follows: TGTGCCAGCAGCCAATCCGAGGGGTATGGCTACACCTTC. Protein sequence: CASSQSEGYGYTF.

This rearrangement joins TRBV4-1 to TRBJ2-7; 8 bases agree with TRBD1. CDR1 is MGHRA and CDR2 is YSYEKL in the germline V gene. Trimming cost V 4 bases and J 2 bases; bases outside gene matches: 7. This CDR3 spans 15 amino acids. The CDR3 loop is CASSRPGTGPYEQYF. The CDR3 DNA reads TGCGCCAGCAGCCGCCCCGGGACAGGTCCCTACGAGCAGTACTTC.

This clonotype ranks as medium-sized. The gene calls are TRBV28 and TRBJ1-5; 8 nucleotides agree with TRBD1. The CDR3 covers 13 residues. Germline loops: CDR1 MDHEN, CDR2 SYDVKM. Trimming took 5 bases from V and 7 from J; bases not matched to a gene: 4. The CDR3 reads CASSLQGEQPQHF. DNA of the CDR3: TGTGCCAGCAGTCTACAGGGGGAACAGCCCCAGCATTTT.

V is TRBV7-6 and J is TRBJ1-4; a possible D gene is TRBD1 (6 bases). V lost 5 bases, J lost 4 bases, and 14 bases lay in between. CDR1 SGHVS and CDR2 FNYEAQ come from the germline V gene. This CDR3 region has 15 residues. The CDR3 loop is CASSAGTTFNEKLFF. DNA of the CDR3: TGTGCCAGCAGCGCCGGGACAACCTTTAATGAAAAACTGTTTTTT.

This clonotype counts as medium-sized (0.01 to 0.1%). The chain links TRBV19 to TRBJ1-1, with a tentative D call TRBD1 (5 bases). The germline V gene encodes CDR1 LNHDA and CDR2 SQIVND (reference sequence). The length of the CDR3 is 13 residues. V lost 6 bases and J lost 1, with 9 bases in between. CDR3 amino acids: CASSPQGNTEAFF. DNA of the CDR3: TGTGCCAGTAGCCCCCAGGGGAACACTGAAGCTTTCTTT.

The chain combines TRBV27 with TRBJ1-1; no definite D call. Germline loops: CDR1 MNHEY, CDR2 SMNVEV (reference sequence). This CDR3 spans 12 amino acids. Trimming took off 5 bases at V and 1 base at J, with 5 bases between the two ends. Written as DNA, the CDR3 is TGTGCCAGCAGTCCGGGGAACACTGAAGCTTTCTTT. It is translated as CASSPGNTEAFF.

The chain uses TRBV3-1 and TRBJ1-5; D call uncertain. Trimming left V 1 base short and J 0 bases short, with 10 bases between. Germline V gene lookup returns CDR1 LGHDT and CDR2 YNNKEL (reference sequence). The CDR3 runs to 16 residues. The CDR3 reads CASSQGYQNSNQPQHF. As DNA, the CDR3 is TGTGCCAGCAGCCAAGGTTACCAGAATAGCAATCAGCCCCAGCATTTT.

This sequence joins TRBV11-2 and TRBJ2-3; maybe TRBD2 (6 bases). The CDR3 consists of 17 residues. V was shortened by 6 bases and J by 0 bases, with 19 bases between the two germline ends. CDR1 and CDR2 from the germline V gene are SGHAT and FQNNGV. The CDR3 DNA reads TGTGCCAGCAGACATTGGGAAGCTGGGGGGAGCACAGATACGCAGTATTTT. Its protein is CASRHWEAGGSTDTQYF.

This clonotype was counted a few times. V and J are TRBV30 and TRBJ1-3, with a weak D call TRBD1 (5 bases). V lost 0 bases, J lost 0 bases, and 9 bases lay in between. The CDR3 has 15 amino acids. Germline V gene data show CDR1 as GTSNPN and CDR2 as SVGIG (reference sequence). The CDR3 region is CAWSVGVSSGNTIYF. The CDR3 nucleotides are TGTGCCTGGAGTGTAGGGGTGAGCTCTGGAAACACCATATATTTT.

This clonotype was detected only a few times. The chain is built from TRBV20-1 and TRBJ1-6; 7 bases map to TRBD1. CDR3 size: 15 residues. The germline CDR1 and CDR2 sequences are DFQATT and SNEGSKA (reference sequence). V gave up 1 base and J gave up 7 bases; unmatched junction bases: 7. CDR3 amino acids: CSARAGGTANSPLHF. The CDR3 DNA follows: TGCAGTGCTAGAGCTGGCGGGACAGCCAATTCACCCCTCCACTTT.

This clonotype turned up a few times. The V and J genes are TRBV28 and TRBJ2-7; no firm D call. The V end was cut by 5 bases, the J end by 4 bases, with 9 bases between. Germline assignment: CDR1 MDHEN and CDR2 SYDVKM. CDR3 length: 12 amino acids. The CDR3 region has the DNA TGTGCCAGCAGTCCTGGGCCGTACGAGCAGTACTTC. Residues: CASSPGPYEQYF.

This clonotype is judged medium-sized (0.01 to 0.1%). J is TRBJ1-5 and V is TRBV7-9, with TRBD1 matching 10 bases. V gave up 4 bases and J gave up 3 bases; unmatched junction bases: 9. Looked up from germline, CDR1 is SEHNR and CDR2 is FQNEAQ (reference sequence). CDR3 length: 17 amino acids. As DNA, the CDR3 is TGTGCCAGCAGCTCCCGGGGGACAGGGGTTAACAATCAGCCCCAGCATTTT. This encodes CASSSRGTGVNNQPQHF.

In this sample, this clonotype is medium-sized. CDR3 in amino acids: CASSFNPGQGGRNDGYTF. The CDR3 DNA follows: TGTGCCAGCAGCTTCAACCCCGGACAGGGGGGTAGAAACGATGGCTACACCTTC. The J gene is TRBJ1-2, the V gene TRBV11-2; 10 nucleotides agree with TRBD1. This CDR3 is built from 18 residues. The junction had 16 bases not matched to a gene; V was cut back by 3 bases and J by 6 bases. CDR1 is SGHAT, CDR2 FQNNGV, per germline. The entire variable domain, with the rest obtained from reference TRBV11-2 and TRBJ1-2, is as follows: EAGVAQSPRYKIIEKRQSVAFWCNPISGHATLYWYQQILGQGPKLLIQFQNNGVVDDSQLPKDRFSAERLKGVDSTLKIQPAKLEDSAVYLCASSFNPGQGGRNDGYTFGSGTRLTVV.

This clonotype was seen a handful of times. This chain links TRBV20-1 with TRBJ1-4, with 9 bases lining up with TRBD1. CDR1 DFQATT and CDR2 SNEGSKA come from the germline V gene (reference sequence). J gave up 5 bases and V 1 base, and 5 bases lay outside the gene matches. The CDR3 length is 15 residues. CDR3 residues: CSARAGTGRNEKLFF. CDR3 in DNA: TGCAGTGCTAGAGCGGGGACAGGGAGGAATGAAAAACTGTTTTTT.

This clonotype is medium-sized. The chain uses TRBV10-3 and TRBJ1-2, with 8 bases fitting TRBD1. V lost 3 bases, J lost 5 bases, and 8 bases stayed unmatched. Germline lookup yields CDR1 ENHRY and CDR2 SYGVKD. The CDR3 covers 15 residues. CDR3 loop: CAISDRDRPPYGYTF. DNA of the CDR3: TGTGCCATCAGTGATAGGGACAGGCCTCCTTATGGCTACACCTTC.

By share, this clonotype counts as large. The chain links TRBV19 to TRBJ1-1; 8 positions match TRBD1. Germline trimming cut 5 bases from V and 1 base from J; bases unmatched to any gene: 3. The germline V gene has CDR1 LNHDA and CDR2 SQIVND (reference sequence). This CDR3 is 14 amino acids long. CDR3 in DNA: TGTGCCAGTAGTGCCGGGACAGGGAACACTGAAGCTTTCTTT. Its protein is CASSAGTGNTEAFF.

The rearrangement joins TRBV7-9 to TRBJ1-4; 7 bases match TRBD1. This CDR3 is built from 13 residues. Per the germline V gene, CDR1 is SEHNR and CDR2 is FQNEAQ (reference sequence). With 7 bases clipped from V and 8 bases from J, the junction kept 7 bases outside the gene matches. The CDR3 sequence: CASTDRDSEKLFF. CDR3 nucleotides: TGTGCCAGCACCGACAGGGACAGCGAAAAACTGTTTTTT.

By frequency in the sample, this clonotype is medium-sized (0.01 to 0.1%). The rearrangement uses TRBV12-3 or TRBV12-4 and TRBJ1-1; 8 bases agree with TRBD1. The DNA end is more similar to TRBJ1-6, so the J call may be wrong. The CDR3 has 14 amino acids. The CDR3 DNA is TGTGCCAGCAGTTCATCAGGGGGCCTCTCACCCCTCCACTTT. Its translation is CASSSSGGLSPLHF.